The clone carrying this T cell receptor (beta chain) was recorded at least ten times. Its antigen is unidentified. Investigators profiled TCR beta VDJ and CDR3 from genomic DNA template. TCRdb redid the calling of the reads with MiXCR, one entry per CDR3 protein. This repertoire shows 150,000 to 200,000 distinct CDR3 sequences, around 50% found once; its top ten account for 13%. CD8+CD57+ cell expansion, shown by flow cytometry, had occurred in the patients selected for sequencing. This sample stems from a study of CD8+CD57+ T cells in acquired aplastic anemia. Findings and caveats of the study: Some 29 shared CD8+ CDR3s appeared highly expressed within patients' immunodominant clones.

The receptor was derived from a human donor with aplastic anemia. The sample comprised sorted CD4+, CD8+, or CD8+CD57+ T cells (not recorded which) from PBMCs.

The CDR3 is CASSLGRVYEQYF. The CDR3 coding sequence is TGTGCCAGCAGTTTAGGAAGGGTCTACGAGCAGTACTTC. The chain is built from TRBV12-3 or TRBV12-4 and TRBJ2-7, with unresolved D. Trimming shortened V by 1 base and J by 3 bases, and 7 bases separated the two germline ends. The CDR3 loop spans 13 amino acids.